Presented here are 22 T cell receptor beta chains from one specimen sequenced in a study of a mutant IDH1 vaccine in newly diagnosed glioma. The time point here: week 5, during vaccination. Doses consisted of 300 ug of mutant IDH1 20-mer peptide each, paired with topical imiquimod. Assay: immunoSEQ multiplex PCR; the TCRdb copy retains only in-frame clones and omits some. Of more than 25,000 clones listed, approximately 79% are singletons. Their target antigens are unknown. Source: PBMCs, taken from a glioma patient whose treatment included an IDH1 peptide vaccine. The receptors come from a man between 40 and 49 years old with glioma. Some clones in this sample may be carry-over from other donors' samples.

The chain carries TRBV29-1 and TRBJ2-4; 10 nucleotides match TRBD2. V was pared by 7 bases and J by 1 base, with 22 bases of the junction left unmatched. Germline loops: CDR1 SQVTM, CDR2 ANQGSEA. The CDR3 has 20 amino acids. CDR3 loop: CSATQVMRRVAGGAKNIQYF. In nucleotides, the CDR3 is TGCAGCGCGACACAGGTCATGCGACGCGTAGCGGGGGGCGCCAAAAACATTCAGTACTTC. Looking up the rest from reference TRBV29-1 and TRBJ2-4 gives the full variable domain: SAVISQKPSRDICQRGTSLTIQCQVDSQVTMMFWYRQQPGQSLTLIATANQGSEATYESGFVIDKFPISRPNLTFSTLTVSNMSPEDSSIYLCSATQVMRRVAGGAKNIQYFGAGTRLSVL.

This chain uses TRBV29-1 with TRBJ1-4, with D perhaps matching TRBD1 (6 bases). The CDR3 runs to 14 residues. V dropped 4 bases and J dropped 6 bases, with 15 bases sitting between them. CDR1 and CDR2 (germline): SQVTM, ANQGSEA. CDR3 nucleotide sequence: TGCAGCGTTGTGGACAGAAATTTTCATGAAAAACTGTTTTTT. It yields the protein CSVVDRNFHEKLFF. Variable domain in full (rest from reference TRBV29-1 and TRBJ1-4): SAVISQKPSRDICQRGTSLTIQCQVDSQVTMMFWYRQQPGQSLTLIATANQGSEATYESGFVIDKFPISRPNLTFSTLTVSNMSPEDSSIYLCSVVDRNFHEKLFFGSGTQLSVL.

This clone was counted only a few times. The J gene is TRBJ1-1, the V gene TRBV19; D remains ambiguous. V shed 3 bases and J shed 3 bases, with 2 bases lying between them. From germline, CDR1 is LNHDA and CDR2 SQIVND (reference sequence). This CDR3 region has 11 residues. For the CDR3, the DNA is TGTGCCAGTAGTATTGACACTGAAGCTTTCTTT. Translated: CASSIDTEAFF.

This clone occurred once. The chain joins TRBV7-8 to TRBJ1-2; no reliable D call. CDR1 SGHVS and CDR2 FQNEAQ come from the germline V gene. V was pared by 2 bases and J by 4 bases, with 20 bases between. This CDR3 has 17 residues. The CDR3 spells CASSLLSGRQATYGYTF. The CDR3 DNA follows: TGTGCCAGCAGCTTACTCTCGGGCAGACAAGCTACCTATGGCTACACCTTC.

This clone was detected a few times. DNA of the CDR3: TGTGCCAGCAGCGCCTCCTCCAGACAGGGTGGTGGCTACACCTTC. Residues: CASSASSRQGGGYTF. The V and J genes are TRBV9 and TRBJ1-2; 7 bases line up with TRBD1. Germline lookup yields CDR1 SGDLS and CDR2 YYNGEE. The CDR3 sequence is 15 residues long. The V segment lost 3 bases and the J segment 7 bases; nucleotides outside the gene matches: 12.

The J gene is TRBJ1-4, the V gene TRBV6-5, with D possibly matching TRBD1 (5 bases). CDR1 and CDR2 (germline): MNHEY, SVGAGI. The CDR3 is 14 amino acids. With 6 bases removed from V and 3 bases from J, the gap between germline ends came to 11 bases. CDR3 sequence (DNA): TGTGCCAGCAGCTCCAGGGCTGCTAATGAAAAACTGTTTTTT. This translates into CASSSRAANEKLFF.

J is TRBJ2-3 and V is TRBV6-1; the match to TRBD2 covers 12 bases. V lost 2 bases and J lost 4; bases outside the gene matches: 1. From germline, CDR1 is MNHNS and CDR2 SASEGT. There are 15 residues in the CDR3. The CDR3 protein is CASSETSGGPDTQYF. The CDR3 DNA follows: TGTGCCAGCAGTGAAACTAGCGGGGGGCCAGATACGCAGTATTTT.

The chain joins TRBV4-3 to TRBJ1-1; unclear D gene. The ends were cut back, 0 bases at V and 3 bases at J, with 8 bases in the middle. The CDR3 consists of 14 residues. Looked up from germline, CDR1 is LGHNA and CDR2 is YSLEER. DNA for the CDR3: TGCGCCAGCAGCCAAGATTATCGGGACACTGAAGCTTTCTTT. Its translation is CASSQDYRDTEAFF.

The chain recombines TRBV7-2 with TRBJ1-4, with a tentative D call TRBD1 (5 bases). This CDR3 has 14 amino acids. Germline V gene sequence: CDR1 SGHTA, CDR2 FQGNSA. Deletions cut 4 bases from V and 8 bases from J, with 14 bases between. DNA of the CDR3: TGTGCCAGCAGCTCAACCGGGACCGGGGAAAAACTGTTTTTT. It is translated as CASSSTGTGEKLFF.

The CDR3 loop reads CASSTGARSTEAFF. DNA of the CDR3: TGTGCCAGCAGTACGGGGGCGCGGAGCACTGAAGCTTTCTTT. The chain links TRBV28 to TRBJ1-1; tentative D call: TRBD1 (6 bases). The germline V gene encodes CDR1 MDHEN and CDR2 SYDVKM. The germline V and J ends were trimmed by 5 bases and 4 bases, with 14 bases remaining between them. This CDR3 has 14 residues.

This clone was counted a single time. V gene TRBV7-8 combines with J gene TRBJ2-3, with D possibly TRBD1 on 5 matching bases. CDR3 length: 14 residues. Germline V gene data show CDR1 as SGHVS and CDR2 as FQNEAQ. The germline V and J ends were trimmed by 3 bases and 4 bases, with 11 bases remaining between them. In nucleotides, the CDR3 is TGTGCCAGCAGCTTTCCCCAGGGTGCAGATACGCAGTATTTT. Amino acid sequence: CASSFPQGADTQYF.

The chain combines TRBV5-1 with TRBJ1-1; D is unresolved. This CDR3 has 14 residues. CDR1 is SGHRS and CDR2 is YFSETQ in the germline V gene. V gave up 2 bases and J gave up 3 bases, with 11 bases separating them. Here the CDR3 DNA reads TGCGCCAGCAGCTTCGGATCGAGGGACACTGAAGCTTTCTTT. This codes for CASSFGSRDTEAFF.

The rearrangement uses TRBV5-5 and TRBJ1-2; D is undetermined. The CDR3 extends over 14 amino acids. V lost 0 bases and J 4 bases, leaving 10 bases between the germline ends. Looked up from germline, CDR1 is SGHKS and CDR2 is YYEKEE (reference sequence). The DNA for the CDR3 is TGTGCCAGCAGCTTGGGGACCGCGGGCTATGGCTACACCTTC. Its protein product is CASSLGTAGYGYTF.

The J gene is TRBJ2-5, the V gene TRBV5-1; D is possibly TRBD2 (7 bases). Germline-derived CDR1 and CDR2 are SGHRS and YFSETQ. The CDR3 is 15 residues long. The V gene lost 1 base and the J gene lost 3 bases, with 13 bases spanning the gap. CDR3 loop: CASSLRGGAEETQYF. The CDR3 bases are TGCGCCAGCAGCTTGAGGGGGGGGGCTGAAGAGACCCAGTACTTC.

Within the sample, this clone is medium-sized. The rearrangement joins TRBV28 to TRBJ2-7; D is unclear. The CDR3 runs to 16 residues. V was clipped by 4 bases and J by 1 base, with 17 bases between them. Per germline, CDR1 MDHEN and CDR2 SYDVKM. The CDR3 reads CASSSPETRTSYEQYF. CDR3 coding DNA: TGTGCCAGCAGTTCGCCCGAGACCAGAACTTCCTACGAGCAGTACTTC.

The CDR3 here is CASSVGATEAFF. The CDR3, as DNA: TGTGCCAGTTCTGTAGGGGCCACTGAAGCTTTCTTT. The chain couples TRBV6-5 to TRBJ1-1; perhaps TRBD1 as D (5 bases). V lost 9 bases and J 4 bases, leaving 12 bases between the germline ends. CDR1 is MNHEY and CDR2 is SVGAGI in the germline V gene. The CDR3 covers 12 residues.

The chain joins TRBV9 to TRBJ2-1, with 12 bases matching TRBD2. The length of the CDR3 is 15 residues. The V gene's germline CDR1 is SGDLS and CDR2 YYNGEE. J was trimmed by 7 bases and V by 0 bases; bases with no gene match: 2. The CDR3 here is CASSVDTSGGNEQFF. The DNA of the CDR3 is TGTGCCAGCAGCGTAGATACTAGCGGGGGGAATGAGCAGTTCTTC.

The CDR3 loop is CASSNGFFQPQHF. CDR3 DNA sequence: TGTGCCAGTAGTAATGGGTTCTTTCAGCCCCAGCATTTT. V is TRBV19 and J is TRBJ1-5, with D hard to call. V dropped 4 bases and J dropped 6 bases, with 10 bases sitting between them. CDR1 and CDR2 from the germline V gene are LNHDA and SQIVND (reference sequence). This CDR3 comprises 13 residues.

The rearrangement uses TRBV7-2 and TRBJ2-1; perhaps D is TRBD1 or TRBD2 (5 bases each). The CDR3 loop spans 14 amino acids. Germline V gene lookup returns CDR1 SGHTA and CDR2 FQGNSA. Trimming shortened V by 5 bases and J by 8 bases, and 16 bases separated the two germline ends. The CDR3 protein is CASSPDSLGDEQFF. In DNA form, the CDR3 reads TGTGCCAGCAGCCCCGACTCTTTGGGGGATGAGCAGTTCTTC.

The rearrangement links TRBV15 to TRBJ2-3; the D is unclear. Germline lookup yields CDR1 LNHNV and CDR2 YYDKDF (reference sequence). The V end lost 4 bases, the J end lost 0 bases, and 8 bases lay between the germline ends. The CDR3 consists of 14 residues. The CDR3 region has the DNA TGTGCCACCAGCATCGGGTTGAGCACAGATACGCAGTATTTT. Its protein product is CATSIGLSTDTQYF. The full variable domain, with the rest looked up from reference TRBV15 and TRBJ2-3, is DAMVIQNPRYQVTQFGKPVTLSCSQTLNHNVMYWYQQKSSQAPKLLFHYYDKDFNNEADTPDNFQSRRPNTSFCFLDIRSPGLGDTAMYLCATSIGLSTDTQYFGPGTRLTVL.

Worth noting for this clone: This may be a read error: a much more frequent sequence differs by one nucleotide. The chain combines TRBV29-1 with TRBJ1-2, with TRBD1 as a possible D gene (6 bases). V lost 0 bases to trimming and J lost 7 bases, with 27 bases between them. This CDR3 has 18 residues. Per the germline V gene, CDR1 is SQVTM and CDR2 is ANQGSEA. The CDR3 protein is CSVEDELGGGREGGGYTF. The CDR3 nucleotides read TGCAGCGTTGAAGATGAATTGGGGGGCGGCAGGGAGGGTGGTGGCTACACCTTC. Based on the CDR3 plus reference TRBV29-1 and TRBJ1-2, the full variable domain is SAVISQKPSRDICQRGTSLTIQCQVDSQVTMMFWYRQQPGQSLTLIATANQGSEATYESGFVIDKFPISRPNLTFSTLTVSNMSPEDSSIYLCSVEDELGGGREGGGYTFGSGTRLTVV.

The gene calls are TRBV6-1 and TRBJ1-2; D is unclear. The ends were cut back, 4 bases at V and 2 bases at J, with 8 bases in the middle. The CDR3 extends over 13 amino acids. The germline CDR1 and CDR2 sequences are MNHNS and SASEGT. Written as DNA, the CDR3 is TGTGCCAGCAGTGTAAAATGGAACTATGGCTACACCTTC. Encoded protein: CASSVKWNYGYTF.